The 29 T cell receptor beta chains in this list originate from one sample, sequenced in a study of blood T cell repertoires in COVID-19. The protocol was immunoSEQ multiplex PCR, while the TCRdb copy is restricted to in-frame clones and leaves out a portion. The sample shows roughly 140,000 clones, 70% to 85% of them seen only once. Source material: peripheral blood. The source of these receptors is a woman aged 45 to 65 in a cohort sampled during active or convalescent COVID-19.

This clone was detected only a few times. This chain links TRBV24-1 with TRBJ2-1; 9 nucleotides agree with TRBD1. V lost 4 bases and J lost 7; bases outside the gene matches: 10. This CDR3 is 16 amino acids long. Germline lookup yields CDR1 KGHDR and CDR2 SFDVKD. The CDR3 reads CATSDHRGPRSNEQFF. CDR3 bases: TGTGCCACCAGTGACCACAGGGGGCCCCGTTCTAATGAGCAGTTCTTC.

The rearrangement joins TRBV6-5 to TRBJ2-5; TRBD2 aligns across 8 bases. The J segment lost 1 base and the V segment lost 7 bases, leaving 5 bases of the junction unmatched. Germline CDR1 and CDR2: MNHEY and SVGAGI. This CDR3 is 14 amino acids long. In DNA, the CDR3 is TGTGCCAGCACGCTCGGGGGGGGCCAAGAGACCCAGTACTTC. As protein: CASTLGGGQETQYF.

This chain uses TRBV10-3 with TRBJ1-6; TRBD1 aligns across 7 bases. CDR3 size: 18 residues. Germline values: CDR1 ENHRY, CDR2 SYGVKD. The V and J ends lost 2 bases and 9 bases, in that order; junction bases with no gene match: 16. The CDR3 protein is CAISEAGLTTGLGSPLHF. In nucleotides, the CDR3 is TGTGCCATCAGTGAGGCAGGACTTACGACAGGGTTGGGTTCACCCCTCCACTTT.

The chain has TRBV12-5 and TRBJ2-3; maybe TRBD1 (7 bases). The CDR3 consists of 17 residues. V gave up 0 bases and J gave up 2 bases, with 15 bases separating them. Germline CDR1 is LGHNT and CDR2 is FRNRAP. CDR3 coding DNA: TGTGCTAGTGGTTTGGTCGGGGGCGGACAGGTCACAGATACGCAGTATTTT. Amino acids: CASGLVGGGQVTDTQYF.

Here the CDR3 DNA reads TGTGCCAGCAGCCCTGGCGGGACCGCCCAAGAGACCCAGTACTTC. Translated: CASSPGGTAQETQYF. The chain couples TRBV7-3 to TRBJ2-5; D might be TRBD2 (6 bases). This CDR3 contains 15 residues. Deletions cut 5 bases from V and 1 base from J, with 14 bases between. In germline, CDR1 is SGHTA, CDR2 FQGTGA.

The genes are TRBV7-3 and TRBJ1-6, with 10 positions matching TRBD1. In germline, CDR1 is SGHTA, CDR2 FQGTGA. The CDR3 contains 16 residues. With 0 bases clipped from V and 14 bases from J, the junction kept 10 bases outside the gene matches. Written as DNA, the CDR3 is TGTGCCAGCAGCTTAACACCGGGACAGGGGTTTCGGGCCCTCCACTTT. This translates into CASSLTPGQGFRALHF.

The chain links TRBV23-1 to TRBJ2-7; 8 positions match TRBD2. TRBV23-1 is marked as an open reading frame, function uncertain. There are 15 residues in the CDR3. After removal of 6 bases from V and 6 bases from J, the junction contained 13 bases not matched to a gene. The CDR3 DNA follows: TGCGCCAGCAGCCCCGGGAGGGGATCAGGGTGCGAGCAGTACTTC. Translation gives CASSPGRGSGCEQYF.

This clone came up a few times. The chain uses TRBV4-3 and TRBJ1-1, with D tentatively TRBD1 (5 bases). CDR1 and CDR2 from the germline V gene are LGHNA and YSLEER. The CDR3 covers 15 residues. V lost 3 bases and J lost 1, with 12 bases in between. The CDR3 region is CASSHTPRENTEAFF. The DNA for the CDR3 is TGCGCCAGCAGCCATACCCCCAGGGAGAACACTGAAGCTTTCTTT.

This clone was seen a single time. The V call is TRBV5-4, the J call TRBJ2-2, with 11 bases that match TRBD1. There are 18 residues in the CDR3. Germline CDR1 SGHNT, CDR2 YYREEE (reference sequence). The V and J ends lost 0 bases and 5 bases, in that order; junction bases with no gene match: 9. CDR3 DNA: TGTGCCAGCAGCTTGGGTCGCCGGGACAGGGGGACAACCGGGGAGCTGTTTTTT. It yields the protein CASSLGRRDRGTTGELFF.

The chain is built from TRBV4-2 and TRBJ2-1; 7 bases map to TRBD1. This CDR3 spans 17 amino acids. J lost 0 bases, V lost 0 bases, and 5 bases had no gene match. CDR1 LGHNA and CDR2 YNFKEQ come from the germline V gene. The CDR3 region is CASSQDGQASSYNEQFF. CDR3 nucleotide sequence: TGTGCCAGCAGCCAAGATGGACAGGCTAGCTCCTACAATGAGCAGTTCTTC.

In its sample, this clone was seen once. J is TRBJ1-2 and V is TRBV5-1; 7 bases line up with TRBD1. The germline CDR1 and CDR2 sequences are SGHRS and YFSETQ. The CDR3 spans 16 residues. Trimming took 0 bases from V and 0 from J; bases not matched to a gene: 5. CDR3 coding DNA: TGCGCCAGCAGCTTGGCCAGGGACAGAGCTAACTATGGCTACACCTTC. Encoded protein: CASSLARDRANYGYTF.

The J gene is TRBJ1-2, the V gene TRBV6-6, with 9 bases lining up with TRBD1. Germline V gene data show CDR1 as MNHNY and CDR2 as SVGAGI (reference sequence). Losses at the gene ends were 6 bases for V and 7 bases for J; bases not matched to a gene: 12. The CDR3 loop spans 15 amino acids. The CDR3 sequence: CASSSQTGGEGGYTF. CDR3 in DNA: TGTGCCAGCAGCTCACAGACAGGGGGGGAAGGTGGCTACACCTTC.

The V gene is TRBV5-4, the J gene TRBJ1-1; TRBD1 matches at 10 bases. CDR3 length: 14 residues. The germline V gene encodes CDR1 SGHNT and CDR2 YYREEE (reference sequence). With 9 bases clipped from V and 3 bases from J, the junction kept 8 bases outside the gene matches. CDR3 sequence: CATGQGVMDTEAFF. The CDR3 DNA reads TGTGCCACCGGACAGGGGGTAATGGACACTGAAGCTTTCTTT.

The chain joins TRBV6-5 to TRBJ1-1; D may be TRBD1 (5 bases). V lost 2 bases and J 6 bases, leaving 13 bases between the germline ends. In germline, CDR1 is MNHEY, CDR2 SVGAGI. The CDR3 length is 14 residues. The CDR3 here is CASSYPGRLPEAFF. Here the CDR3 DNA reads TGTGCCAGCAGTTACCCAGGGCGGTTGCCTGAAGCTTTCTTT.

CDR3 protein: CASSDGGRDEQFF. The CDR3 nucleotides are TGCGCCAGCAGTGACGGGGGGCGGGATGAGCAGTTCTTC. The chain uses TRBV10-1 and TRBJ2-1; a possible D gene is TRBD2 (7 bases). Germline-derived CDR1 and CDR2 are WNHNN and SYGVQD (reference sequence). This CDR3 is 13 amino acids long. The V end lost 3 bases, the J end lost 8 bases, and 11 bases lay between the germline ends.

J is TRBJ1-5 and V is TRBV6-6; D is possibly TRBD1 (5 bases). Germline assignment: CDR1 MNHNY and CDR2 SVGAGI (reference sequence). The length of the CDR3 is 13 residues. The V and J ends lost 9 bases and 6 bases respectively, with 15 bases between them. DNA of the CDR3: TGTGCCAGTACTCAGGGAAAGGGTCAGCCCCAGCATTTT. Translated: CASTQGKGQPQHF.

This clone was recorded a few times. The DNA of the CDR3 is TGTGCCAGCACCGGGGGAGTTGATTATGGCTACACCTTC. The encoded protein is CASTGGVDYGYTF. The V call is TRBV2, the J call TRBJ1-2, with D possibly TRBD1 on 5 matching bases. CDR1 is SNHLY and CDR2 is FYNNEI in the germline V gene. The V end lost 7 bases, the J end lost 5 bases, and 14 bases lay between the germline ends. This CDR3 has 13 amino acids.

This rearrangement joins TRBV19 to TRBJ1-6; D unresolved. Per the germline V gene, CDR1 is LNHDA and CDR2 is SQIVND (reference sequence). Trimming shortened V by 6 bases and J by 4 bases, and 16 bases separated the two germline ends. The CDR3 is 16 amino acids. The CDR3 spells CASSPRTDSYNSPLHF. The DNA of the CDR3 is TGTGCCAGTAGCCCAAGGACTGACTCATATAATTCACCCCTCCACTTT.

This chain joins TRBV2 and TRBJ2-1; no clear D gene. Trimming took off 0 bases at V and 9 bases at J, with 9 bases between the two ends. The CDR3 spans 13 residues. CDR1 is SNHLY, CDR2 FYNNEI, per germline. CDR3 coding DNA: TGTGCCAGCAGTGAAGCTATGGTCGGTGAGCAGTTCTTC. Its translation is CASSEAMVGEQFF.

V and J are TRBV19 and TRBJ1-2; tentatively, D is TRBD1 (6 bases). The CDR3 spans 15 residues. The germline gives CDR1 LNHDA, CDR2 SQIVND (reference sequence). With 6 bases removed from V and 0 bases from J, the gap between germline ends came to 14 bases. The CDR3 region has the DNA TGTGCCAGTAGATTCCACAGGACAGCTAACTATGGCTACACCTTC. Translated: CASRFHRTANYGYTF. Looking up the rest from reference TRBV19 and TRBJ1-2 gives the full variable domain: DGGITQSPKYLFRKEGQNVTLSCEQNLNHDAMYWYRQDPGQGLRLIYYSQIVNDFQKGDIAEGYSVSREKKESFPLTVTSAQKNPTAFYLCASRFHRTANYGYTFGSGTRLTVV.

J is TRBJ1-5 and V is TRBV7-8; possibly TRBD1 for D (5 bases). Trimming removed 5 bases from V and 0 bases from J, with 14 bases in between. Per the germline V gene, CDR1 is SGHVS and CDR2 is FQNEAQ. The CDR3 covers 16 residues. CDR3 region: CASSPNRQGSNQPQHF. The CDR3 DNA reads TGTGCCAGCAGCCCGAACAGGCAGGGTAGCAATCAGCCCCAGCATTTT.

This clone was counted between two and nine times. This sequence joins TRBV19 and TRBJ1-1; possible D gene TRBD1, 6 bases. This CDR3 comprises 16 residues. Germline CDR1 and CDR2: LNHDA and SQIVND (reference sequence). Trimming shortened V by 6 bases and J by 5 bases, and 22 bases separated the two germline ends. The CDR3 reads CASRLEGGDIGTEAFF. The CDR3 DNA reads TGTGCCAGTAGACTCGAGGGGGGGGACATAGGGACTGAAGCTTTCTTT. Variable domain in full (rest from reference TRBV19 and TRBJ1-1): DGGITQSPKYLFRKEGQNVTLSCEQNLNHDAMYWYRQDPGQGLRLIYYSQIVNDFQKGDIAEGYSVSREKKESFPLTVTSAQKNPTAFYLCASRLEGGDIGTEAFFGQGTRLTVV.

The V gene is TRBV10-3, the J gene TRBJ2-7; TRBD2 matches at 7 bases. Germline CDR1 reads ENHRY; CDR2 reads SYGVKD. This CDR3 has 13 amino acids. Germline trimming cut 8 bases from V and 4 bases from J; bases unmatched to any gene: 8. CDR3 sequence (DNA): TGTGCCATCGAACAGCGGGGTGGGTACGAGCAGTACTTC. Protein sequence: CAIEQRGGYEQYF.

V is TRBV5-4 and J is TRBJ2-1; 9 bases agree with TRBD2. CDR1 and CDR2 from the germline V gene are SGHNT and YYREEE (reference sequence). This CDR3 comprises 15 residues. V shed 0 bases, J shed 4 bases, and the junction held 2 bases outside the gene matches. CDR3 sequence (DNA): TGTGCCAGCAGCTTGGGACTAGCGGATTACAATGAGCAGTTCTTC. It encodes CASSLGLADYNEQFF.

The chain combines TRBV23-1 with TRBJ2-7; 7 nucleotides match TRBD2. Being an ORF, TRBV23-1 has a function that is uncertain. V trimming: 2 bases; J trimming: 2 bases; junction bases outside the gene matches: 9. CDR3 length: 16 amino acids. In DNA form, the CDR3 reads TGCGCCAGCAGTCAAGAAGGGAGGGCTGACACCTACGAGCAGTACTTC. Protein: CASSQEGRADTYEQYF.

The CDR3 protein is CASSLTSGSPLHF. For the CDR3, the DNA is TGTGCCAGCAGTTTAACATCGGGTTCACCCCTCCACTTT. The chain employs TRBV12-3 or TRBV12-4 and TRBJ1-6; D gene ambiguous. Trimming shortened V by 2 bases and J by 9 bases, and 8 bases separated the two germline ends. This CDR3 has 13 amino acids.

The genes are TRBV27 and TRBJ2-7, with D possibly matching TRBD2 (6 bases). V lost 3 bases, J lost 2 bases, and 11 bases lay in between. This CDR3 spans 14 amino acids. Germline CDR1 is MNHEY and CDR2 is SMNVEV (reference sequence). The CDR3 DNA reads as TGTGCCAGCAGTTTGGCAGGGAGGACCTACGAGCAGTACTTC. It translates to CASSLAGRTYEQYF.

CDR3 DNA sequence: TGTGCCAGCAGTTACTCACCCGCGGATACGCAGTATTTT. Encoded protein: CASSYSPADTQYF. J is TRBJ2-3 and V is TRBV6-6; no definite D call. V gave up 0 bases and J gave up 6 bases, with 7 bases separating them. The CDR3 runs 13 residues. Per the germline V gene, CDR1 is MNHNY and CDR2 is SVGAGI (reference sequence).

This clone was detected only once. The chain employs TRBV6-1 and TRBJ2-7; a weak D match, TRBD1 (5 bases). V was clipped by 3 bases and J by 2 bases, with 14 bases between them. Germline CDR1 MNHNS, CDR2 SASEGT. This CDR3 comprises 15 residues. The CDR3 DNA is TGTGCCAGCAGTGAGGCCCTCAGGGATACCTACGAGCAGTACTTC. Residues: CASSEALRDTYEQYF.